A selection of T cell receptor beta chains follows, all from one sample in a study of shared clonotypes between healthy human individuals. TCRdb keeps only in-frame clones here, not all; method: immunoSEQ multiplex PCR. The sample carries about half a million clones, around three quarters recorded once. The sample consisted of PBMCs. These receptors all stem from a woman aged 40 to 50 in good health. Some clones in this sample may be carry-over from other donors' samples. Both conserved end residues are part of each CDR3. The D gene is left open where the match is weak. Size values are once, few and many counts, or a class for expanded clones, and some rows have none.

abundance | j_gene | d_gene | v_gene | CDR3nt | CDR3aa
- | TRBJ2-3 | - | TRBV18 | TGTGCCAGCTCACCAGCCCTAGATACGCAGTATTTT | CASSPALDTQYF
- | TRBJ1-5 | - | TRBV19 | TGTGCCAGTAGTATAATAGGGGCCCAGCCCCAGCATTTT | CASSIIGAQPQHF
- | TRBJ2-3 | - | TRBV7-8 | TGTGCCAGCAGCCCAAGTTGGGGGGCAGATACGCAGTATTTT | CASSPSWGADTQYF
once | TRBJ2-7 | - | TRBV30 | TGTGCCTGGAGGGGCGATCGGAGGGAGCAGTACTTC | CAWRGDRREQYF
- | TRBJ2-7 | TRBD2 | TRBV27 | TGTGCCAGCAACCCTCGGTCTAGCGGGAGGGCCGCAAACTTTTACGAGCAGTACTTC | CASNPRSSGRAANFYEQYF
few | TRBJ1-5 | - | TRBV30 | TGTGCCTGGAGTGTACCATCGGATCAGCCCCAGCATTTT | CAWSVPSDQPQHF
- | TRBJ2-3 | TRBD1 | TRBV6-1 | TGTGCCAGCAGTGAGGGCGGACAGGGGAAAGATACGCAGTATTTT | CASSEGGQGKDTQYF
- | TRBJ2-1 | TRBD2 | TRBV5-1 | TGCGCCAGCAGCTTGGGCTATGCGGGAGGGTCCTACAATGAGCAGTTCTTC | CASSLGYAGGSYNEQFF
- | TRBJ2-4 | TRBD1 | TRBV6-1 | TGTGCCAGCACCGGGACAGGCGTCCAAAACATTCAGTACTTC | CASTGTGVQNIQYF
- | TRBJ2-1 | - | TRBV6-6 | TGTGCCAGCAGTTACGGAGGATACAATGAGCAGTTCTTC | CASSYGGYNEQFF
- | TRBJ2-2 | - | TRBV7-3 | TGTGCCAGCAGCTTACCCGCTTTTTCCGGGGAGCTGTTTTTT | CASSLPAFSGELFF
- | TRBJ1-2 | - | TRBV27 | TGTGCCAGCAGTTTATCGAGGGGGACCTATGGCTACACCTTC | CASSLSRGTYGYTF
- | TRBJ2-2 | TRBD2 | TRBV7-3 | TGTGCCAGCAGCTTAACGCCACTAGCGGGAGGGCCCTTGCCACTCGGGGAGCTGTTTTTT | CASSLTPLAGGPLPLGELFF
- | TRBJ1-1 | - | TRBV27 | TGTGCCAGCAGATTAAATTCCGGTCGCAGAGCTTTCTTT | CASRLNSGRRAFF
- | TRBJ2-1 | TRBD2 | TRBV9 | TGTGCCAGCAGCCGCCTTCTAGCGGGGAGCTCCTACAATGAGCAGTTCTTC | CASSRLLAGSSYNEQFF
- | TRBJ2-2 | TRBD2 | TRBV19 | TGTGCCAGTAGTAGGGGCGGGAGGGCTACCGGGGAGCTGTTTTTT | CASSRGGRATGELFF
- | TRBJ2-7 | TRBD1 | TRBV10-3 | TGTGCCACGCGGACAGGGGGGGACTACGAGCAGTACTTC | CATRTGGDYEQYF
few | TRBJ1-1 | - | TRBV18 | TGTGCCAGCTCACCTGAGAGGATGAACACTGAAGCTTTCTTT | CASSPERMNTEAFF
- | TRBJ2-1 | - | TRBV19 | TGTGCCAGCACCGCAGGACAGCTGAACTACAATGAGCAGTTCTTC | CASTAGQLNYNEQFF
- | TRBJ2-3 | TRBD2 | TRBV19 | TGTGCCAGTAGTAGGGGACTAGCGGGAAATCCACGAGCAGATACGCAGTATTTT | CASSRGLAGNPRADTQYF
once | TRBJ1-4 | - | TRBV15 | TGTGCCACCAGCAGAGGTTCAGTAATTACGGAAAAACTGTTTTTT | CATSRGSVITEKLFF
- | TRBJ2-3 | TRBD2 | TRBV27 | TGTGCCAGCAGTTTAGTGGGCGGGAGTAATACGAGGAGCACAGATACGCAGTATTTT | CASSLVGGSNTRSTDTQYF
- | TRBJ1-2 | - | TRBV28 | TGTGCCAGCAGTACGCACAGGGTTGGATATGGCTACACCTTC | CASSTHRVGYGYTF
- | TRBJ2-7 | - | TRBV15 | TGTGCCACCAGCAGAGTCTCTAGCGCTGAGCAGTACTTC | CATSRVSSAEQYF
- | TRBJ1-5 | - | TRBV6-1 | TGTGCCAGCAGTGGGGTGAGCAATCAGCCCCAGCATTTT | CASSGVSNQPQHF
- | TRBJ2-7 | TRBD2 | TRBV5-4 | TGTGCCAGCAGCTTGGCGGGGGGGGACGAGCAGTACTTC | CASSLAGGDEQYF
- | TRBJ2-1 | TRBD2 | TRBV5-1 | TGCGCCAGCCGGGGACTAGCGGGAGGCAATGAGCAGTTCTTC | CASRGLAGGNEQFF
- | TRBJ2-7 | - | TRBV27 | TGTGCCAGCAGTTTTTCCGGGACACACGAGCAGTACTTC | CASSFSGTHEQYF
- | TRBJ2-1 | TRBD2 | TRBV7-2 | TGTGCCAGCAGCCCGAGGGTTAGCGGGAGTTTTGATGAGCAGTTCTTC | CASSPRVSGSFDEQFF
once | TRBJ2-7 | - | TRBV18 | TGTGCCAGCTCACTTGCCGGGACCGACTACGAGCAGTACTTC | CASSLAGTDYEQYF
- | TRBJ1-5 | - | TRBV5-1 | TGCGCCAGCAGCCTGCAGGGAGGACAGCCCCAGCATTTT | CASSLQGGQPQHF
- | TRBJ2-7 | TRBD1 | TRBV18 | TGTGCCAGCTCGTCCGGGACAGGAAACTACGAGCAGTACTTC | CASSSGTGNYEQYF
- | TRBJ2-3 | TRBD2 | TRBV4-1 | TGCGCCAGCAGTCTCGCGGGAGTTGGTTCAGATACGCAGTATTTT | CASSLAGVGSDTQYF
many | TRBJ2-2 | - | TRBV6-1 | TGTGCCAGCATTCGACAGTGGGACACCGGGGAGCTGTTTTTT | CASIRQWDTGELFF
- | TRBJ2-7 | TRBD1 | TRBV7-9 | TGTGCCAGCAGCTTAGGTGGACAGGGATCGCAGTACTTC | CASSLGGQGSQYF
- | TRBJ1-4 | - | TRBV12-1 | TGTGCCAGCAGCTTTGTTGGTCAGGTGGTAAAACTGTTTTTT | CASSFVGQVVKLFF
- | TRBJ1-1 | - | TRBV30 | TGTGCCTGGAGTCGTCAGGGCTTGAACACTGAAGCTTTCTTT | CAWSRQGLNTEAFF
- | TRBJ1-2 | TRBD1 | TRBV19 | TGTGCCAGCGTTTCCGGGACAGGGTCGATTTATGGCTACACCTTC | CASVSGTGSIYGYTF
- | TRBJ2-7 | - | TRBV4-3 | TGCGCCAGCAGCCTACCCCCAGCGGGTAACTACGAGCAGTACTTC | CASSLPPAGNYEQYF
- | TRBJ1-2 | - | TRBV30 | TGTGCCTGGAGTGAGGACAAGGTCTATGGCTACACCTTC | CAWSEDKVYGYTF
few | TRBJ1-1 | TRBD1 | TRBV5-1 | TGCGCCAGCAGCTTGTTGGCAGGGGGCCCGGGCGCTTTCTTT | CASSLLAGGPGAFF
- | TRBJ2-5 | - | TRBV7-9 | TGTGCCAGCAGCTTAGTCGGGACAGAGACCCAGTACTTC | CASSLVGTETQYF
- | TRBJ1-2 | - | TRBV5-1 | TGCGCCAGCAGCAGGGAGGATTCTAACTATGGCTACACCTTC | CASSREDSNYGYTF
- | TRBJ2-2 | - | TRBV19 | TGTGCCAGTAGTATGCCCCAAGGGAACGGGGAGCTGTTTTTT | CASSMPQGNGELFF
- | TRBJ2-1 | TRBD2 | TRBV28 | TGTGCCAGCAGTCCCCCAGCTAGCGGGGGACCCTTAAATGAGCAGTTCTTC | CASSPPASGGPLNEQFF
once | TRBJ1-2 | - | TRBV28 | TGTGCCAGCAGTTTAGGTGGAGATGGCTACACCTTC | CASSLGGDGYTF
few | TRBJ2-2 | TRBD2 | TRBV18 | TGTGCCAGCTCACCAAGCCTAGCGGGAGGGACCGGGGAGCTGTTTTTT | CASSPSLAGGTGELFF
- | TRBJ2-2 | TRBD2 | TRBV5-1 | TGCGCCAGCAGCCAGGGACTAGCGGGACCGACAACCGGGGAGCTGTTTTTT | CASSQGLAGPTTGELFF
- | TRBJ1-2 | TRBD1 | TRBV6-4 | TGTGCCAGCAGTGACGGGGACAGACCCCAGGACTATGGCTACACCTTC | CASSDGDRPQDYGYTF
- | TRBJ2-7 | - | TRBV5-6 | TGTGCCAGCAGCGTTGCGGGGGCCGCTAGCGAGCAGTACTTC | CASSVAGAASEQYF